Sequencing of this T cell receptor (beta chain) was carried out in a study of molecular identifiers for immune sequencing clone quantification. General study findings and limits: Single-cell amounts of spiked Jurkat TCR RNA were reportedly detectable among over 900,000 naive cells.

One entry per CDR3 protein, called by TCRdb with MiXCR from the PCR reads. Of around 40,000 distinct CDR3 sequences in the sample, about a fifth were seen once. The CDR3 extends over 15 amino acids. The germline CDR1 and CDR2 sequences are LGHNT and FRNRAP. Trimming removed 2 bases from V and 2 bases from J, with 13 bases in between. This clonotype was observed many times. Its target is not known. The authors gated naive CD8 T cells as CD8+CD4-CCR7+CD45RA+ for sorting. This sequence originates from a human donor in good health. Some libraries in this study had Jurkat cell RNA spiked in. The rearrangement uses TRBV12-5 and TRBJ2-7; D is possibly TRBD1 (5 bases). The sequenced material came from naive CD8+ T cells from blood, with Jurkat cell RNA spiked in. The subset: FACS-sorted CD8+CD4-CCR7+CD45RA+ naive T cells. CDR3 nucleotide sequence: TGTGCTAGTGGTTTGACCGACAGTTTCCCCTACGAGCAGTACTTC. This codes for CASGLTDSFPYEQYF.